This TCR beta chain was captured by sequencing in a study of shared clonotypes between healthy human individuals. With 6 bases clipped from V and 2 bases from J, the junction kept 4 bases outside the gene matches. The CDR3 is made up of 15 amino acids. The germline CDR1 and CDR2 sequences are MNHEY and SVGAGI. Running of the assay took place at deep level. Generated by immunoSEQ multiplex PCR, the TCRdb table keeps only in-frame clones and is missing some. The sample lists 950,000 to 1,100,000 clones; around 74% were seen once. V gene TRBV6-5 combines with J gene TRBJ1-4; 9 bases are a match to TRBD1. The sample comprised memory CD4+ T cells sorted from blood. Subset here: CD45RA-negative fraction. This TCR was sampled from a man aged 18 to 35 in good health. The CDR3 sequence: CASRQGATTNEKLFF. The CDR3, as DNA: TGTGCCAGCAGACAGGGGGCTACGACTAATGAAAAACTGTTTTTT.